The T cell receptor beta chain described here comes from a study of radiotherapy plus CTLA-4 blockade in lung cancer. V lost 5 bases, J lost 2 bases, and 19 bases lay in between. Germline V lookup: CDR1 LNHDA, CDR2 SQIVND (reference sequence). The CDR3 length is 17 residues. Here immunoSEQ multiplex PCR was the method, and the copy in TCRdb shows in-frame clones only, minus some. The sample contains approximately 45,000 clones, 63% of which appear only once. Worth noting for this clone: The target antigen is unknown.

Study results and caveats: Once radiotherapy plus ipilimumab had been given, TCR clones derived from tumor expanded in blood.

Sample: peripheral blood, taken from a patient treated with radiotherapy plus ipilimumab. The genes are TRBV19 and TRBJ1-5; possible D gene TRBD1, 6 bases. The TCR comes from a human donor with non-small cell lung cancer who had a partial response to radiotherapy plus ipilimumab. Here the CDR3 DNA reads TGTGCCAGTAGTCGCTACCCCAGGGGAAGGGGCAATCAGCCCCAGCATTTT. This sequence encodes CASSRYPRGRGNQPQHF.